These 18 T cell receptor beta chains were sequenced from one sample in a study of tumor-infiltrating lymphocytes in localized non-small cell lung cancer. The assay was immunoSEQ multiplex PCR, and TCRdb's table has in-frame clones only and misses some. This sample yields about 7,600 clones, of which around three quarters are seen a single time; about 8.9% belongs to the top ten. Sequencing was carried out using uninvolved lung tissue not adjacent to the tumor. The receptors shown here come from a human donor with non-small cell lung cancer.

The CDR3 spells CASSRGRGQGDTQYF. The CDR3 nucleotides are TGTGCCAGCTCCCGCGGACGGGGGCAGGGAGATACGCAGTATTTT. The rearrangement uses TRBV6-5 and TRBJ2-3; D possibly matches TRBD1 or TRBD2 (6 bases each). The CDR3 contains 15 residues. The germline V gene encodes CDR1 MNHEY and CDR2 SVGAGI. The V end was cut by 8 bases, the J end by 5 bases, with 20 bases between.

The gene calls are TRBV19 and TRBJ1-1; D ambiguous. The CDR3 is 15 amino acids. Per the germline V gene, CDR1 is LNHDA and CDR2 is SQIVND (reference sequence). The V end lost 5 bases, the J end lost 4 bases, and 17 bases lay between the germline ends. The CDR3 DNA follows: TGTGCCAGTAGTTTAGCCCTCGAAAGCGGCACTGAAGCTTTCTTT. Encoded protein: CASSLALESGTEAFF.

This clone has a handful of counts. The rearrangement uses TRBV5-1 and TRBJ1-1; D unresolved. V shed 4 bases and J shed 1 base, with 17 bases lying between them. The CDR3 has 16 amino acids. Germline-derived CDR1 and CDR2 are SGHRS and YFSETQ. In DNA, the CDR3 is TGCGCCAGCAGCGAATATCAGGTAATTCGGAACACTGAAGCTTTCTTT. It translates to CASSEYQVIRNTEAFF.

The rearrangement uses TRBV30 and TRBJ2-3, with 11 bases matching TRBD2. J gave up 1 base and V 0 bases, and 6 bases lay outside the gene matches. The CDR3 length is 17 residues. Germline CDR1 GTSNPN, CDR2 SVGIG (reference sequence). The DNA for the CDR3 is TGTGCCTGGAGTGTCTGGGCTAGCGGGAGGCGCACAGATACGCAGTATTTT. Amino acids: CAWSVWASGRRTDTQYF. Using reference TRBV30 and TRBJ2-3 for the parts outside the CDR3, the full variable domain is SQTIHQWPATLVQPVGSPLSLECTVEGTSNPNLYWYRQAAGRGLQLLFYSVGIGQISSEVPQNLSASRPQDRQFILSSKKLLLSDSGFYLCAWSVWASGRRTDTQYFGPGTRLTVL.

The gene calls are TRBV7-9 and TRBJ2-7; TRBD2 agrees at 7 bases. V dropped 4 bases and J dropped 3; count of bases not matched to a gene: 18. Germline assignment: CDR1 SEHNR and CDR2 FQNEAQ (reference sequence). The CDR3 is 18 residues long. For the CDR3, the DNA is TGTGCCAGCAGCTCATTTGGGGGTTTGAGCGGGACCGACTACGAGCAGTACTTC. Translated, it gives CASSSFGGLSGTDYEQYF.

The chain is built from TRBV5-6 and TRBJ2-5; D not certain. CDR3 length: 15 amino acids. CDR1 SGHDT and CDR2 YYEEEE come from the germline V gene. V gave up 0 bases and J gave up 7 bases, with 16 bases separating them. CDR3 sequence: CASSLETRSGWTQYF. As DNA, the CDR3 is TGTGCCAGCAGCTTGGAAACGAGGTCAGGCTGGACCCAGTACTTC.

Here the CDR3 reads CSVVVPGVETQYF. DNA of the CDR3: TGCAGCGTTGTGGTCCCGGGGGTAGAGACCCAGTACTTC. The V gene is TRBV29-1, the J gene TRBJ2-5; tentatively, D is TRBD2 (6 bases). The germline gives CDR1 SQVTM, CDR2 ANQGSEA. The germline V and J ends were trimmed by 4 bases and 4 bases, with 13 bases remaining between them. The CDR3 loop spans 13 amino acids.

The rearrangement links TRBV27 to TRBJ1-1; D not certain. Trimming took off 2 bases at V and 1 base at J, with 5 bases between the two ends. This CDR3 has 13 amino acids. Germline CDR1 is MNHEY and CDR2 is SMNVEV (reference sequence). The CDR3 DNA is TGTGCCAGCAGTTTAGTGGGGAACACTGAAGCTTTCTTT. Amino acids: CASSLVGNTEAFF.

V and J are TRBV10-3 and TRBJ2-7; D is uncertain. CDR3 size: 13 residues. Trimming stripped 5 bases from V and 0 bases from J, with 8 bases between. Looked up from germline, CDR1 is ENHRY and CDR2 is SYGVKD. CDR3 in amino acids: CAISSGSSYEQYF. The CDR3 bases are TGTGCCATCAGTTCCGGCAGCTCCTACGAGCAGTACTTC.

The genes are TRBV19 and TRBJ1-1, with 7 bases matching TRBD1. This CDR3 contains 13 residues. CDR1 LNHDA and CDR2 SQIVND come from the germline V gene (reference sequence). Unmatched junction bases numbered 7, after V lost 8 bases and J lost 4 bases. Here the CDR3 reads CASATGSGTEAFF. The DNA for the CDR3 is TGTGCCAGTGCGACAGGGTCGGGCACTGAAGCTTTCTTT.

The chain has TRBV13 and TRBJ1-1; no clear D gene. Trimming pared 0 bases from V and 1 base from J, leaving 6 bases between. The germline gives CDR1 PRHDT, CDR2 FYEKMQ (reference sequence). The CDR3 is made up of 14 amino acids. This CDR3 reads CASSLGAGNTEAFF. The CDR3 bases are TGTGCCAGCAGCTTAGGGGCAGGGAACACTGAAGCTTTCTTT.

The V and J genes are TRBV10-3 and TRBJ1-5; tentative D call: TRBD1 (5 bases). The germline gives CDR1 ENHRY, CDR2 SYGVKD. There are 17 residues in the CDR3. Trimming removed 4 bases at V and 3 bases at J, with 19 bases between. The CDR3 here is CAISGGDSSRDNQPQHF. Here the CDR3 DNA reads TGTGCCATCAGTGGGGGAGACAGTAGCCGTGACAATCAGCCCCAGCATTTT.

The rearrangement links TRBV2 to TRBJ2-3; 10 nucleotides agree with TRBD2. CDR3 length: 15 amino acids. Germline trimming cut 8 bases from V and 5 bases from J; bases unmatched to any gene: 10. The germline CDR1 and CDR2 sequences are SNHLY and FYNNEI. CDR3 sequence: CASAGLAEGEDTQYF. CDR3 DNA: TGTGCCAGCGCAGGACTAGCGGAGGGGGAAGATACGCAGTATTTT.

The CDR3, as DNA: TGTGCCAGCAGTTACAGCCGGGACCCTTGGGGTGATGGCTACACCTTC. This sequence encodes CASSYSRDPWGDGYTF. This chain uses TRBV6-5 with TRBJ1-2; perhaps TRBD1 as D (5 bases). In germline, CDR1 is MNHEY, CDR2 SVGAGI. The ends were cut back, 2 bases at V and 6 bases at J, with 19 bases in the middle. The CDR3 totals 16 residues.

The chain links TRBV7-3 to TRBJ2-2; D gene unclear. CDR3 length equals 14 residues. Trimming took 3 bases from V and 0 from J, leaving 5 bases between them. Per germline, CDR1 SGHTA and CDR2 FQGTGA. This chain's CDR3 is CASSFTSNTGELFF. The CDR3, as DNA: TGTGCCAGCAGCTTCACTTCGAACACCGGGGAGCTGTTTTTT.

This chain uses TRBV11-3 with TRBJ2-5, with D tentatively TRBD2 (5 bases). The CDR3 runs to 13 residues. CDR1 SGHNT and CDR2 YENEEA come from the germline V gene. V dropped 1 base and J dropped 2 bases, with 5 bases sitting between them. CDR3 protein: CASSLGTQETQYF. Here the CDR3 DNA reads TGTGCCAGCAGCTTAGGGACTCAAGAGACCCAGTACTTC.

The chain links TRBV6-4 to TRBJ2-1; 11 bases agree with TRBD2. The CDR3 is 15 amino acids. Unmatched junction bases numbered 8, after V lost 6 bases and J lost 7 bases. Germline V gene lookup returns CDR1 MRHNA and CDR2 SNTAGT. This chain's CDR3 is CASSPLAGGLNEQFF. The CDR3 DNA is TGTGCCAGCAGCCCCCTAGCGGGAGGTTTAAATGAGCAGTTCTTC.

The V and J genes are TRBV7-6 and TRBJ2-5, with TRBD1 matching 9 bases. Per germline, CDR1 SGHVS and CDR2 FNYEAQ. The trim removed 4 bases at V and 4 bases at J, leaving 1 base unmatched. The CDR3 length is 13 residues. The CDR3 DNA follows: TGTGCCAGCAGCTGGGGACAGGGAGAGACCCAGTACTTC. The encoded protein is CASSWGQGETQYF.